The clone carrying this T cell receptor beta chain was seen a few times. Its antigen remains unknown. The record originates from a study of shared clonotypes between healthy human individuals. General study findings and limits: Clonotypes which were not shared had lower generation probabilities than clonotypes that all four donors shared. What rarefaction showed was incomplete sorted-subset sequencing despite large depth.

The CDR3 sequence is 12 residues long. The V end lost 7 bases, the J end lost 4 bases, and 10 bases lay between the germline ends. CDR1 is MNHEY, CDR2 SMNVEV, per germline (reference sequence). Sorted-subset replicate PCRs used approximately 180 ng of genomic DNA. This amount corresponded to approximately 30,000 T cell genomes. Clones were read by immunoSEQ multiplex PCR, and TCRdb kept only the in-frame ones, dropping some. The sample carries under 1,100,000 clones, around four fifths recorded once. The chain carries TRBV27 and TRBJ1-2; no clear D gene. Specimen: memory CD4+ T cells sorted from blood. The subset is: CD45RA-negative fraction. This clonotype was obtained from a young man in good health. CDR3 in DNA: TGTGCCAGCACCCGGGCCCCCTATGGCTACACCTTC. Protein: CASTRAPYGYTF.